The table lists the clone carrying this T cell receptor (beta chain) with many counts. Antigen: not known. This specimen comes from a study of type 1 regulatory T cells. On the study more broadly: T-allo10 is a Tr1-enriched, alloantigen-specific CD4 T cell product made in vitro. Overall study findings and caveats: Compared with non-Tr1 cells, Tr1 cells showed a narrower TCR repertoire.

TCRdb independently ran MiXCR on the reads; one entry per CDR3 protein. The sample records roughly 40,000 distinct CDR3 sequences, over 9% being singletons. The specimen sequenced was cultured non-Tr1 T cells, either the whole culture or a sorted T cell fraction (not recorded which). This TCR was recovered from a human donor in good health.

The CDR3 sequence is CASRGQQNTGELFF. For the CDR3, the DNA is TGTGCCAGCAGGGGTCAACAGAACACCGGGGAGCTGTTTTTT. The chain links TRBV28 to TRBJ2-2; D unresolved. Trimming shortened V by 6 bases and J by 1 base, and 9 bases separated the two germline ends. CDR1 and CDR2 (germline): MDHEN, SYDVKM. The CDR3 runs to 14 residues.